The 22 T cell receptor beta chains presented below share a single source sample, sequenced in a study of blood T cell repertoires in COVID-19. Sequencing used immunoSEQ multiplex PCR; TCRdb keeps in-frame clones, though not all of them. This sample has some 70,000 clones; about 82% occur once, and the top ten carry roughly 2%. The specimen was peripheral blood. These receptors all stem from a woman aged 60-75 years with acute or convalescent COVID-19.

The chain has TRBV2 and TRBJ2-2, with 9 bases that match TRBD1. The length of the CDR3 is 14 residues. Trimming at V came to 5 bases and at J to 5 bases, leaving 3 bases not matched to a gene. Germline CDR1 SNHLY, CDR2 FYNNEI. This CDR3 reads CASSPTGGTGELFF. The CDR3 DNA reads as TGTGCCAGCAGTCCGACAGGGGGGACCGGGGAGCTGTTTTTT.

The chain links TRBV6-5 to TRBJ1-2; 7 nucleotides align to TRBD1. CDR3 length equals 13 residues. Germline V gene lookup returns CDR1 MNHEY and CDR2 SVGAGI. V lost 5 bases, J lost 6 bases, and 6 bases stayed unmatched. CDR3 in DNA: TGTGCCAGCAGTAAAAAGCAGGGGGATGGCTACACCTTC. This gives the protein CASSKKQGDGYTF.

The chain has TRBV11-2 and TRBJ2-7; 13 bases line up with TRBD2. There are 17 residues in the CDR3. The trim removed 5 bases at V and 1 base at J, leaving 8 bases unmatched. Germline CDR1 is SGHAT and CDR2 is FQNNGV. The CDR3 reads CASSRTSGGSRSYEQYF. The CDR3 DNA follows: TGTGCCAGCAGCCGGACTAGCGGGGGCTCGCGTTCCTACGAGCAGTACTTC.

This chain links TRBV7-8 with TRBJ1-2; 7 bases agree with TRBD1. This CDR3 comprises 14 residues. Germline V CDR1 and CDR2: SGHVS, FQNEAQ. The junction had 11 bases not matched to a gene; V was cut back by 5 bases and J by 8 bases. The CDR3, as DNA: TGTGCCAGCAGCACCCAGAACACAGGGGAAGGCTACACCTTC. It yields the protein CASSTQNTGEGYTF.

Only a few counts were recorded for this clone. The CDR3 sequence is CASSSRTEVHGYTF. The DNA of the CDR3 is TGTGCCAGCAGTTCTCGAACTGAGGTGCATGGCTACACCTTC. The chain couples TRBV2 to TRBJ1-2; D unclear. Trimming stripped 5 bases from V and 6 bases from J, with 16 bases between. Germline V gene data show CDR1 as SNHLY and CDR2 as FYNNEI. The CDR3 sequence is 14 residues long.

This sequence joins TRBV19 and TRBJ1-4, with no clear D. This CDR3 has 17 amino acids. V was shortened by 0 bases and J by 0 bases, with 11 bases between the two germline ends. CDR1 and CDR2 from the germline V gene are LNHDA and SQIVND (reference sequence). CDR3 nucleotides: TGTGCCAGTAGTATAGATCGGGAGGCGTCAACTAATGAAAAACTGTTTTTT. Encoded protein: CASSIDREASTNEKLFF.

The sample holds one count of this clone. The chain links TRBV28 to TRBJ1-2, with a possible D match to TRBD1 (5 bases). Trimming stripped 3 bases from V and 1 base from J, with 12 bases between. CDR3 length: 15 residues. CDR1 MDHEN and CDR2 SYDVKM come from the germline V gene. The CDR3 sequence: CASSFARVGNYGYTF. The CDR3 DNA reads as TGTGCCAGCAGTTTCGCCAGGGTGGGTAACTATGGCTACACCTTC.

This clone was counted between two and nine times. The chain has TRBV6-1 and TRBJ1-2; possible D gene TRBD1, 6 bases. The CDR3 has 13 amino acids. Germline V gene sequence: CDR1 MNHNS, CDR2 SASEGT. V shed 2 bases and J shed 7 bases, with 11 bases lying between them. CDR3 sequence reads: CASSETLDSGYTF. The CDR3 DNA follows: TGTGCCAGCAGTGAAACCTTGGACAGTGGCTACACCTTC.

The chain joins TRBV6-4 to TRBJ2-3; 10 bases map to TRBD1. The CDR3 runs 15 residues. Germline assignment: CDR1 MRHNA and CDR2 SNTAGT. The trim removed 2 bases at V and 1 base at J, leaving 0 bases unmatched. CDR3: CASSDGTGGTDTQYF. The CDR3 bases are TGTGCCAGCAGTGACGGGACAGGGGGCACAGATACGCAGTATTTT.

As DNA, the CDR3 is TGTGCCAGCTCATACGACATGGTCGCGAACACCGGGGAGCTGTTTTTT. Encoded protein: CASSYDMVANTGELFF. J is TRBJ2-2 and V is TRBV18, with D hard to call. The V gene's germline CDR1 is KGHSH and CDR2 LQKENI. The V gene lost 5 bases and the J gene lost 0 bases, with 13 bases spanning the gap. This CDR3 has 16 residues.

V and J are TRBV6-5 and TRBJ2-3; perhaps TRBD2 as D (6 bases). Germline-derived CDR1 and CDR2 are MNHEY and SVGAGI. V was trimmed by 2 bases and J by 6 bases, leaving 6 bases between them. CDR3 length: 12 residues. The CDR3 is CASSYRGDTQYF. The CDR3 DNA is TGTGCCAGCAGTTACCGGGGGGATACGCAGTATTTT.

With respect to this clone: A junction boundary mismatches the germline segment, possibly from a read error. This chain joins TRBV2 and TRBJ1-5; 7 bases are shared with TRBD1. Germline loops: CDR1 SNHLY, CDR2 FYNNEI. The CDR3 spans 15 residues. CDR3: CASREGDSINQPQHF. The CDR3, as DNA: TGTGCCAGCAGGGAAGGGGACAGCATCAATCAGCCCCAGCATTTT.

The CDR3 region has the DNA TGTGCCAGCAGTCCCCGGACAGGGGGCCAAGATACGCAGTATTTT. This gives the protein CASSPRTGGQDTQYF. V and J are TRBV6-5 and TRBJ2-3, with TRBD1 identical over 11 bases. Germline trimming cut 5 bases from V and 5 bases from J; bases unmatched to any gene: 6. Germline loops: CDR1 MNHEY, CDR2 SVGAGI. The CDR3 extends over 15 amino acids.

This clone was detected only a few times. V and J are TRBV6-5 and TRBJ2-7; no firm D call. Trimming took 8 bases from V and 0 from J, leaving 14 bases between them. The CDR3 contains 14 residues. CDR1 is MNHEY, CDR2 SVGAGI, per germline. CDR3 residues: CASVEQPSSYEQYF. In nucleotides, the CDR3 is TGTGCCAGCGTCGAACAGCCGAGCTCCTACGAGCAGTACTTC.

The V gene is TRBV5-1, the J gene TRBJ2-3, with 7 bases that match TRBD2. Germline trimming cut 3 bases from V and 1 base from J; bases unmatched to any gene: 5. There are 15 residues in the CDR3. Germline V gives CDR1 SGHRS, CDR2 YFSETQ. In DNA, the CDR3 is TGCGCCAGCAGCTCAAGCGGGACTGGCACAGATACGCAGTATTTT. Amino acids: CASSSSGTGTDTQYF.

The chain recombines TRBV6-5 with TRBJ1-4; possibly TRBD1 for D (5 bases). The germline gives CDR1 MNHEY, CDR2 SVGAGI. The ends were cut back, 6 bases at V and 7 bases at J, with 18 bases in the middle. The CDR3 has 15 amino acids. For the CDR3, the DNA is TGTGCCAGCAGGCTTGGACACTCCGGTAGTGAAAAACTGTTTTTT. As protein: CASRLGHSGSEKLFF.

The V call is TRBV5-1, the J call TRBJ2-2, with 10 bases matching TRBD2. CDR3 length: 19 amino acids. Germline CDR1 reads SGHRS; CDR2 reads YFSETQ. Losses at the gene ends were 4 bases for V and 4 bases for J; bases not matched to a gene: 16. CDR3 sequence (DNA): TGCGCCAGCAGCACCTCCCGGGGGAGCGGGGGGGCGAGCACCGGGGAGCTGTTTTTT. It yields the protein CASSTSRGSGGASTGELFF.

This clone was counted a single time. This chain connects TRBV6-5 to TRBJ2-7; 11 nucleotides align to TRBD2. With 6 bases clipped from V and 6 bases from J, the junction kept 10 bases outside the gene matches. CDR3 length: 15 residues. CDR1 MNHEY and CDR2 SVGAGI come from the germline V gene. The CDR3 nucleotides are TGTGCCAGCAGACAACCACTAGCGGGGGCAAGCGAGCAGTACTTC. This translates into CASRQPLAGASEQYF.

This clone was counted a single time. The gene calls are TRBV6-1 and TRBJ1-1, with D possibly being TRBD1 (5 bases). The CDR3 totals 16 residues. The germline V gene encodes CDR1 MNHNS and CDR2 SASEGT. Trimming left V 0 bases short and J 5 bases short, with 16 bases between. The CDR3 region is CASSEADGGMGTEAFF. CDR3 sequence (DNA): TGTGCCAGCAGTGAAGCGGACGGGGGAATGGGGACTGAAGCTTTCTTT.

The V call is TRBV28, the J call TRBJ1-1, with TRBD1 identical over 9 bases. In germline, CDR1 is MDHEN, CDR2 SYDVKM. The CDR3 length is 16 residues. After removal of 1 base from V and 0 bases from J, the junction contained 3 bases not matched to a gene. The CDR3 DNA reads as TGTGCCAGCAGTTTATACGGACAGGGGATGAACACTGAAGCTTTCTTT. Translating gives CASSLYGQGMNTEAFF.

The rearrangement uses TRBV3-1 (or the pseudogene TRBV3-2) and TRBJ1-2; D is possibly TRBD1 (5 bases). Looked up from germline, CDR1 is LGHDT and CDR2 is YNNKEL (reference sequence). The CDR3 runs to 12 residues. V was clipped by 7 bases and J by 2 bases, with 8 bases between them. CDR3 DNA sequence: TGTGCCAGCATAGACAGAAACTATGGCTACACCTTC. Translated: CASIDRNYGYTF.

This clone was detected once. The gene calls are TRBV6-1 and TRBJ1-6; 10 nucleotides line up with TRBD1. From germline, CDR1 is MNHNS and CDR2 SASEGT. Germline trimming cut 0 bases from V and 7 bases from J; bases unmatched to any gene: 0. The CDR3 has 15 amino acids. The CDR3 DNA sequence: TGTGCCAGCAGTGAAGCGGGACAGGGGAATTCACCCCTCCACTTT. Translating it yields CASSEAGQGNSPLHF.